This passage covers 28 T cell receptor beta chains from one sample sequenced in a study of cytomegalovirus exposure and HLA in healthy donors. Amplification used 60 Vbeta primers and 13 Jbeta primers. The table came from immunoSEQ multiplex PCR; TCRdb's copy has only in-frame clones and leaves some out. The table shows 120,000 to 150,000 clones, with almost 85% occurring only once. The specimen sequenced was PBMCs. All receptors come from a man aged 30-40 years in good health and CMV-seropositive.

The chain joins TRBV4-1 to TRBJ2-7; possible D gene TRBD2, 6 bases. CDR1 and CDR2 from the germline V gene are MGHRA and YSYEKL. V shed 2 bases and J shed 2 bases, with 16 bases lying between them. There are 16 residues in the CDR3. In nucleotides, the CDR3 is TGCGCCAGCAGCCAACTAACGGGAGCCCCTCCCTACGAGCAGTACTTC. It translates to CASSQLTGAPPYEQYF.

The V and J genes are TRBV13 and TRBJ2-7; 9 positions agree with TRBD2. The CDR3 runs to 16 residues. The V gene's germline CDR1 is PRHDT and CDR2 FYEKMQ (reference sequence). V gave up 0 bases and J gave up 2 bases; unmatched junction bases: 5. CDR3 sequence (DNA): TGTGCCAGCAGCTTAGGCCTCCCTAGCGGGACCTACGAGCAGTACTTC. Its protein is CASSLGLPSGTYEQYF.

CDR3 bases: TGTGCCAGCAGCATGAACGACAGGGAAGCTTTCTTT. Translating gives CASSMNDREAFF. The J gene is TRBJ1-1, the V gene TRBV2; the D gene is possibly TRBD1 (6 bases). The germline CDR1 and CDR2 sequences are SNHLY and FYNNEI. Trimming pared 6 bases from V and 8 bases from J, leaving 13 bases between. The length of the CDR3 is 12 residues.

This chain joins TRBV2 and TRBJ2-7, with TRBD1 as a possible D gene (5 bases). Germline values: CDR1 SNHLY, CDR2 FYNNEI. Trimming stripped 5 bases from V and 3 bases from J, with 8 bases between. This CDR3 is built from 12 residues. CDR3 in amino acids: CASSRTLYEQYF. The CDR3 region has the DNA TGTGCCAGCAGTCGGACACTCTACGAGCAGTACTTC.

The CDR3 protein is CASSLAFSGVETQYF. Written as DNA, the CDR3 is TGTGCCAGCAGCTTAGCGTTCTCGGGAGTAGAGACCCAGTACTTC. The V and J genes are TRBV7-8 and TRBJ2-5; possibly TRBD2 for D (6 bases). Germline V lookup: CDR1 SGHVS, CDR2 FQNEAQ. Trimming stripped 0 bases from V and 4 bases from J, with 12 bases between. CDR3 length equals 15 residues.

J is TRBJ1-5 and V is TRBV5-6; TRBD1 agrees at 7 bases. V trimming: 4 bases; J trimming: 11 bases; junction bases outside the gene matches: 12. The CDR3 consists of 14 residues. CDR1 and CDR2 (germline): SGHDT, YYEEEE. CDR3 sequence reads: CASSARDRRSAQHF. The CDR3 nucleotides are TGTGCCAGCAGCGCACGGGACAGACGATCGGCCCAGCATTTT.

This clone was seen just once. The chain is built from TRBV2 and TRBJ2-7; 9 bases fit TRBD1. The germline gives CDR1 SNHLY, CDR2 FYNNEI. The J segment lost 4 bases and the V segment lost 10 bases, leaving 14 bases of the junction unmatched. The CDR3 sequence is 15 residues long. The CDR3 spells CAKHYPGQGRYEQYF. As DNA, the CDR3 is TGTGCCAAGCACTACCCAGGACAGGGGAGGTACGAGCAGTACTTC.

For this clone: An end of the junction differs from the germline gene, which may be a read error. CDR3 DNA sequence: TGTGCCAGCAGCTGGGGGAGGGTGGGGCGTGGGGCCAACGGCCTGACTTTC. Translated: CASSWGRVGRGANGLTF. The V and J genes are TRBV7-9 and TRBJ2-6; TRBD2 matches at 7 bases. CDR1 and CDR2 (germline): SEHNR, FQNEAQ (reference sequence). This CDR3 contains 17 residues.

The genes are TRBV6-1 and TRBJ2-3; TRBD1 aligns across 7 bases. Germline-derived CDR1 and CDR2 are MNHNS and SASEGT. The CDR3 is 15 amino acids. With 4 bases clipped from V and 3 bases from J, the junction kept 7 bases outside the gene matches. CDR3 nucleotide sequence: TGTGCCAGCAGTGTCTCGGCAGGGGGAACAGATACGCAGTATTTT. This gives the protein CASSVSAGGTDTQYF.

The chain employs TRBV21-1 and TRBJ2-7; the table's D call of TRBD2 was not tested on the DNA. TRBV21-1 counts as a pseudogene. The CDR3 contains 13 residues. CDR3 DNA: TGTGCCAGCAGCAAATCTCACTACTACGAGCAGTACTTC. It translates to CASSKSHYYEQYF.

The chain uses TRBV28 and TRBJ1-5; no clear D gene. Germline CDR1 and CDR2: MDHEN and SYDVKM. V was pared by 3 bases and J by 3 bases, with 9 bases between. CDR3 size: 14 residues. The CDR3 loop reads CASSLGYPNQPQHF. In DNA form, the CDR3 reads TGTGCCAGCAGTTTGGGCTACCCCAATCAGCCCCAGCATTTT.

The chain is built from TRBV19 and TRBJ2-3, with D uncertain. The V gene lost 3 bases and the J gene lost 6 bases, with 10 bases spanning the gap. Germline loops: CDR1 LNHDA, CDR2 SQIVND (reference sequence). This CDR3 region has 13 residues. CDR3 sequence reads: CASSIELGDTQYF. In DNA form, the CDR3 reads TGTGCCAGTAGTATTGAGCTCGGGGATACGCAGTATTTT. Looking up the rest from reference TRBV19 and TRBJ2-3 gives the full variable domain: DGGITQSPKYLFRKEGQNVTLSCEQNLNHDAMYWYRQDPGQGLRLIYYSQIVNDFQKGDIAEGYSVSREKKESFPLTVTSAQKNPTAFYLCASSIELGDTQYFGPGTRLTVL.

The chain employs TRBV7-2 and TRBJ2-2; 8 nucleotides align to TRBD1. The CDR3 runs 15 residues. CDR1 and CDR2 from the germline V gene are SGHTA and FQGNSA. Trimming at V came to 5 bases and at J to 6 bases, leaving 8 bases not matched to a gene. The CDR3 DNA reads TGTGCCAGCAGCCCCGGACAGGGTAGGGCCGGGGAGCTGTTTTTT. Translating it yields CASSPGQGRAGELFF.

This clone appeared once. The chain's CDR3 is CASRYLAGGGDEQFF. The CDR3 DNA reads TGCGCCAGCAGATATCTAGCGGGAGGGGGCGATGAGCAGTTCTTC. This rearrangement joins TRBV5-1 to TRBJ2-1; 12 nucleotides line up with TRBD2. V was pared by 5 bases and J by 8 bases, with 8 bases of the junction left unmatched. Germline V gene sequence: CDR1 SGHRS, CDR2 YFSETQ. The CDR3 totals 15 residues.

The chain links TRBV10-2 to TRBJ2-1; 9 bases agree with TRBD2. J lost 0 bases, V lost 6 bases, and 6 bases had no gene match. CDR1 is WSHSY and CDR2 is SAAADI in the germline V gene. There are 16 residues in the CDR3. CDR3 sequence (DNA): TGCGCCAGCAGGCCCCCTAGCGGGAACTCCTACAATGAGCAGTTCTTC. Protein product: CASRPPSGNSYNEQFF.

This chain links TRBV6-1 with TRBJ1-5; TRBD1 matches 8 bases. Germline CDR1 is MNHNS and CDR2 is SASEGT. The junction had 5 bases not matched to a gene; V was cut back by 1 base and J by 6 bases. The CDR3 length is 15 residues. The CDR3 here is CASSEVGRGRQPQHF. CDR3 bases: TGTGCCAGCAGTGAAGTGGGCAGGGGGCGTCAGCCCCAGCATTTT.

V is TRBV7-2 and J is TRBJ1-4; TRBD1 aligns across 7 bases. Germline V gene sequence: CDR1 SGHTA, CDR2 FQGNSA. V shed 5 bases, J shed 9 bases, and the junction held 6 bases outside the gene matches. The CDR3 spans 13 residues. This CDR3 is CASSRGGGKKLFF. The CDR3 coding sequence is TGTGCCAGCAGCCGAGGGGGCGGCAAAAAACTGTTTTTT.

This clone was found once. The genes are TRBV5-4 and TRBJ2-7; 8 nucleotides align to TRBD2. Trimming at V came to 0 bases and at J to 3 bases, leaving 2 bases not matched to a gene. This CDR3 contains 14 residues. Germline loops: CDR1 SGHNT, CDR2 YYREEE (reference sequence). CDR3 nucleotide sequence: TGTGCCAGCAGCTTGGAGGGACTAGTCTACGAGCAGTACTTC. Translation: CASSLEGLVYEQYF.

The V gene is TRBV6-1, the J gene TRBJ2-7; the D gene is possibly TRBD1 (7 bases). The length of the CDR3 is 14 residues. Germline V gene data show CDR1 as MNHNS and CDR2 as SASEGT. V lost 1 base and J lost 3, with 10 bases in between. In nucleotides, the CDR3 is TGTGCCAGCAGTGAAGACAGGGGACTCTACGAGCAGTACTTC. Translating it yields CASSEDRGLYEQYF.

The chain recombines TRBV11-2 with TRBJ2-3, with 7 bases that match TRBD2. Germline loops: CDR1 SGHAT, CDR2 FQNNGV. V gave up 5 bases and J gave up 6 bases; unmatched junction bases: 2. The CDR3 sequence is 12 residues long. CDR3 nucleotides: TGTGCCAGCAGCGCCGGGGGGGATACGCAGTATTTT. It yields the protein CASSAGGDTQYF.

The chain couples TRBV13 to TRBJ1-4, with 7 bases matching TRBD1. J gave up 8 bases and V 5 bases, and 17 bases lay outside the gene matches. Germline CDR1 PRHDT, CDR2 FYEKMQ (reference sequence). There are 17 residues in the CDR3. The CDR3 loop reads CASSLGTVRDLREKLFF. The CDR3 DNA reads as TGTGCCAGCAGCCTCGGGACAGTTAGGGATTTAAGGGAAAAACTGTTTTTT. The variable domain in full, with the rest retrieved from reference TRBV13 and TRBJ1-4, is AAGVIQSPRHLIKEKRETATLKCYPIPRHDTVYWYQQGPGQDPQFLISFYEKMQSDKGSIPDRFSAQQFSDYHSELNMSSLELGDSALYFCASSLGTVRDLREKLFFGSGTQLSVL.

This clone was detected only a few times. This sequence joins TRBV25-1 and TRBJ2-1, with 7 bases matching TRBD1. The trim removed 4 bases at V and 2 bases at J, leaving 5 bases unmatched. This CDR3 comprises 15 residues. Germline V gene data show CDR1 as MGHDK and CDR2 as SYGVNS. Written as DNA, the CDR3 is TGTGCCAGCAGTGGGACGGGACAGCCCTACAATGAGCAGTTCTTC. This codes for CASSGTGQPYNEQFF.

This clone was observed a few times. V and J are TRBV7-2 and TRBJ1-2; D perhaps matches TRBD1 (5 bases). In germline, CDR1 is SGHTA, CDR2 FQGNSA. This CDR3 has 14 amino acids. Trimming removed 1 base at V and 2 bases at J, with 8 bases between. DNA of the CDR3: TGTGCCAGCAGCTTAGGGGGGGGGAACTATGGCTACACCTTC. It specifies CASSLGGGNYGYTF.

The J gene is TRBJ2-3, the V gene TRBV28; 8 bases agree with TRBD2. The germline V gene encodes CDR1 MDHEN and CDR2 SYDVKM. V was pared by 6 bases and J by 0 bases, with 2 bases of the junction left unmatched. The CDR3 contains 14 residues. In DNA form, the CDR3 reads TGTGCCAGCAGCACTAGCGGAAGCACAGATACGCAGTATTTT. This encodes CASSTSGSTDTQYF.

The gene calls are TRBV7-2 and TRBJ1-4, with D hard to call. With 2 bases removed from V and 5 bases from J, the gap between germline ends came to 15 bases. CDR3 size: 16 residues. The germline CDR1 and CDR2 sequences are SGHTA and FQGNSA. The CDR3 region has the DNA TGTGCCAGCAGCTTAATCCAACAAGCGGGAAATGAAAAACTGTTTTTT. It specifies CASSLIQQAGNEKLFF.

The V gene is TRBV15, the J gene TRBJ2-1; a weak D match, TRBD2 (5 bases). The CDR3 totals 16 residues. Trimming pared 3 bases from V and 7 bases from J, leaving 19 bases between. Germline CDR1 LNHNV, CDR2 YYDKDF (reference sequence). The CDR3 reads CATSSLGLQSGNEQFF. The CDR3, as DNA: TGTGCCACCAGCAGTCTCGGACTCCAATCGGGAAATGAGCAGTTCTTC.

This clone was counted a few times. The chain employs TRBV5-4 and TRBJ1-2, with TRBD1 identical over 9 bases. There are 16 residues in the CDR3. The trim removed 3 bases at V and 4 bases at J, leaving 10 bases unmatched. CDR1 SGHNT and CDR2 YYREEE come from the germline V gene (reference sequence). CDR3 DNA: TGTGCCAGCAGCTCCGCCGGGACAGGGTATAGCTATGGCTACACCTTC. It is translated as CASSSAGTGYSYGYTF.

Only a few counts were recorded for this clone. CDR3 protein: CASSTHTVTEAFF. In DNA form, the CDR3 reads TGTGCCAGTAGTACCCATACAGTAACTGAAGCTTTCTTT. The chain has TRBV19 and TRBJ1-1, with D hard to call. The CDR3 totals 13 residues. Trimming took off 4 bases at V and 5 bases at J, with 11 bases between the two ends. The germline V gene encodes CDR1 LNHDA and CDR2 SQIVND (reference sequence).